The next 6 T cell receptor beta chains were all read from a single sample in a study of blood T cells in healthy people across ages. Alongside a J-beta primer mix, a sample-barcoded 5' primer served in a second PCR lasting about 6 to 12 cycles. TCRdb independently ran MiXCR on the 5' RACE reads; one entry per CDR3 protein. The repertoire has about 970,000 distinct CDR3 sequences, about 51% of them found once; the top ten carry 20% to 25%. The sample was blood. The receptors stem from a woman aged 55-75 years in good health.

The rearrangement uses TRBV20-1 and TRBJ2-1; D unclear. Germline-derived CDR1 and CDR2 are DFQATT and SNEGSKA (reference sequence). V was pared by 7 bases and J by 0 bases, with 7 bases between. The CDR3 is 12 residues long. CDR3 protein: CSGSNSYNEQFF. CDR3 DNA: TGCAGTGGATCAAACTCCTACAATGAGCAGTTCTTC.

The genes are TRBV19 and TRBJ2-4, with D perhaps being TRBD1 or TRBD2 (6 bases each). Germline values: CDR1 LNHDA, CDR2 SQIVND (reference sequence). The CDR3 runs to 17 residues. Trimming stripped 1 base from V and 1 base from J, with 14 bases between. The CDR3 region is CASSIVGGGGAKNIQYF. The CDR3, as DNA: TGTGCCAGTAGTATAGTGGGGGGCGGCGGTGCCAAAAACATTCAGTACTTC.

The chain couples TRBV7-2 to TRBJ1-2; 8 bases fit TRBD1. This CDR3 comprises 19 residues. Germline V CDR1 and CDR2: SGHTA, FQGNSA. J lost 7 bases, V lost 5 bases, and 24 bases had no gene match. CDR3 DNA sequence: TGTGCCAGCAGCGTAAACTCGGACCCTTGGGGGCAGGGGGCAGCTGGCTACACCTTC. It codes for CASSVNSDPWGQGAAGYTF.

The CDR3 DNA sequence: TGTGCCATCAGTGGAGACAGGCGTAACACTGAAGCTTTCTTT. It is translated as CAISGDRRNTEAFF. The chain joins TRBV10-3 to TRBJ1-1; TRBD1 might be the D (6 bases). Trimming took off 4 bases at V and 2 bases at J, with 11 bases between the two ends. The CDR3 is 14 amino acids. Germline CDR1 is ENHRY and CDR2 is SYGVKD.

This clonotype has more than one count but fewer than ten. The rearrangement uses TRBV5-1 and TRBJ2-1, with D tentatively TRBD2 (6 bases). Between the trimmed V and J ends, which lost 5 bases and 9 bases, there was a span of 18 bases. The CDR3 extends over 14 amino acids. Per the germline V gene, CDR1 is SGHRS and CDR2 is YFSETQ. In nucleotides, the CDR3 is TGCGCCAGCAGGCTCGGGGACCGGGAGAGTGAGCAGTTCTTC. Protein: CASRLGDRESEQFF.

The chain employs TRBV30 and TRBJ2-5, with 11 bases that match TRBD2. The end of the DNA fits TRBJ2-7 better, so the J call may be wrong. Germline V CDR1 and CDR2: GTSNPN, SVGIG (reference sequence). There are 16 residues in the CDR3. The CDR3 DNA sequence: TGTGCCTGGAGTAAACGACTAGCGGGGACGGGCTACGAGCAGTACTTC. Its protein is CAWSKRLAGTGYEQYF.